This TCR beta chain was sequenced during a study of OX40 agonist ivuxolimab in advanced cancers. About the study: The patients received agonistic anti-OX40 (CD134) antibody ivuxolimab. A mean age of around 63 years, range about 20 to 79, was recorded, and approximately 85% were male.

Patients were ruled out by autoimmune disease history or systemic immunosuppression. The assay was immunoSEQ multiplex PCR, and TCRdb's table has in-frame clones only and misses some. The sample shows some 60,000 clones, 90% to 95% of them seen only once. Remarks on this clone: The antigen is not known.

Trimming took 3 bases from V and 1 from J; bases not matched to a gene: 5. Per the germline V gene, CDR1 is SGHTA and CDR2 is FQGNSA. This CDR3 is built from 17 residues. Study outcomes and limitations: Relative to CD4+, CD8+ T cells held more expanded clones on average.

The rearrangement links TRBV7-2 to TRBJ2-1, with 11 nucleotides matching TRBD2. The source was CD4+ or CD8+ T cells sorted from blood, collected in a trial of the OX40 agonist ivuxolimab. The sequence derives from an adult with an advanced solid tumor such as melanoma, head and neck, liver or kidney cancer. CDR3 loop: CASSLGLADFSYNEQFF. CDR3 bases: TGTGCCAGCAGCTTGGGACTAGCGGATTTTTCCTACAATGAGCAGTTCTTC.